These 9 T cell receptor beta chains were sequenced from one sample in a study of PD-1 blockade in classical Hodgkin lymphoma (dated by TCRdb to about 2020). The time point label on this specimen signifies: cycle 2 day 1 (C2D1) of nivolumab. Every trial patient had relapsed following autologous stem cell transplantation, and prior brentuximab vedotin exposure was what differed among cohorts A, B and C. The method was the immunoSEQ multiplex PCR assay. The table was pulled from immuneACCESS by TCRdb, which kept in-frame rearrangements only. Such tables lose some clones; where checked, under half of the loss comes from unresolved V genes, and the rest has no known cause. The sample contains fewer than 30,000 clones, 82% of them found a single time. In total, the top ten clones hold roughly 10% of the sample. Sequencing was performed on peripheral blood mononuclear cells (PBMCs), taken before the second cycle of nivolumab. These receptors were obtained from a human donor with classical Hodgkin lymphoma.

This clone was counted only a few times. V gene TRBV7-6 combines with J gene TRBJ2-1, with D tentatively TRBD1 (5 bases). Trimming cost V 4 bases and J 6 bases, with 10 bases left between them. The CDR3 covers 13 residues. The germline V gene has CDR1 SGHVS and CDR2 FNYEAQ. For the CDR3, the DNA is TGTGCCAGCAGCTCCCGACAGTCCAATGAGCAGTTCTTC. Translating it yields CASSSRQSNEQFF.

The CDR3 protein is CASSPDLGTEAFF. The CDR3 DNA is TGTGCCAGCTCCCCGGATCTGGGCACTGAAGCTTTCTTT. J is TRBJ1-1 and V is TRBV18; D not certain. The V gene's germline CDR1 is KGHSH and CDR2 LQKENI. The ends were cut back, 6 bases at V and 4 bases at J, with 12 bases in the middle. The CDR3 sequence is 13 residues long.

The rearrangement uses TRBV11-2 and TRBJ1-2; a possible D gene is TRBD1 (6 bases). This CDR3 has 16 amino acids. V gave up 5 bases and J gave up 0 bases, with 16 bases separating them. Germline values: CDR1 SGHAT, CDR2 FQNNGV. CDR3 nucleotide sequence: TGTGCCAGCAGCCCCCGGGGGCCTCGGACTAACTATGGCTACACCTTC. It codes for CASSPRGPRTNYGYTF.

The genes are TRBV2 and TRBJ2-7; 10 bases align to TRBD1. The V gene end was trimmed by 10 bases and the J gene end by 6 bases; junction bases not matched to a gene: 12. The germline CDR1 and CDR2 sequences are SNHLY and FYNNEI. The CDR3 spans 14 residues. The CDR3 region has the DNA TGTGCCACCCAACCGAATGACAGGGGGCGCGAGCAGTACTTC. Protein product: CATQPNDRGREQYF.

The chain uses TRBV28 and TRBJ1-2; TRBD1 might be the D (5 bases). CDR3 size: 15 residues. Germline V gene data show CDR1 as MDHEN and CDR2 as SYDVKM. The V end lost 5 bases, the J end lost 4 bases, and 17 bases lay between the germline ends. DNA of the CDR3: TGTGCCAGCAGTACCCCCGGGACTACCCTCTATGGCTACACCTTC. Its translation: CASSTPGTTLYGYTF.

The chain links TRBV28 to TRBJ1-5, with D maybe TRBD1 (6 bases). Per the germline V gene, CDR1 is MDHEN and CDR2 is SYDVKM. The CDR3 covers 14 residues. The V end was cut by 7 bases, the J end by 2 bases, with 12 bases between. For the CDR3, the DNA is TGTGCCAGCACTGCGGGGGGCGGCAATCAGCCCCAGCATTTT. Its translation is CASTAGGGNQPQHF. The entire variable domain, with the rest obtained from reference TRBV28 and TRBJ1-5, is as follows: DVKVTQSSRYLVKRTGEKVFLECVQDMDHENMFWYRQDPGLGLRLIYFSYDVKMKEKGDIPEGYSVSREKKERFSLILESASTNQTSMYLCASTAGGGNQPQHFGDGTRLSIL.

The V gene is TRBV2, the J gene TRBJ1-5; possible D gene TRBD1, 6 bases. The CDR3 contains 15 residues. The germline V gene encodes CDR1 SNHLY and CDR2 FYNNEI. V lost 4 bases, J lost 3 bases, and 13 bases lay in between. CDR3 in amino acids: CASSARGTVNQPQHF. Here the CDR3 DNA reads TGTGCCAGCAGTGCTAGGGGGACGGTCAATCAGCCCCAGCATTTT.

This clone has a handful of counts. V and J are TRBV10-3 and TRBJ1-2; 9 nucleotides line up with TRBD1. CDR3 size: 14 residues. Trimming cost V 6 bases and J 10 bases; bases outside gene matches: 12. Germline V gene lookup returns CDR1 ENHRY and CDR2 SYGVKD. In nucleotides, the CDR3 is TGTGCCATCAGACAGACTGACAGGGGGATTGACTACACCTTC. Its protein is CAIRQTDRGIDYTF.

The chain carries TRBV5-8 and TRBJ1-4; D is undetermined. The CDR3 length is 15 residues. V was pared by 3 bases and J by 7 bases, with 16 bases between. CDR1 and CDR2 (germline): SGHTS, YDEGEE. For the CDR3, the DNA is TGTGCCAGCAGCTCTTATCCGGAACCTAGTGAAAAACTGTTTTTT. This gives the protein CASSSYPEPSEKLFF.